This T cell receptor beta chain was identified in a study of T cell repertoires in cytomegalovirus infection. Study results and caveats: In two of eight donors, the top clonotype was HLA-C-restricted CMV-specific.

TCRdb passed the reads through MiXCR, listing each CDR3 protein once. The sample lists about 740,000 distinct CDR3 sequences, 35% to 45% occurring once. Comment on this clonotype: The antigen is undetermined.

This CDR3 contains 14 residues. The V gene lost 6 bases and the J gene lost 3 bases, with 15 bases spanning the gap. The V gene's germline CDR1 is LNHDA and CDR2 SQIVND (reference sequence). This chain joins TRBV19 and TRBJ2-7; no reliable D call. Sequenced sample: PBMCs. The receptor was derived from a human donor in good health (CMV status not recorded). Some clones in this sample may be carry-over from other donors' samples. The CDR3 DNA reads as TGTGCCAGTAGCCCGGACGAGAGACTCTACGAGCAGTACTTC. Its translation is CASSPDERLYEQYF.